These 16 T cell receptor beta chains were sequenced from one sample in a study of T cell repertoires in cytomegalovirus infection. TCRdb re-called the reads with MiXCR, one entry per CDR3 protein. The top ten hold more than 15% of the sample, which has about 140,000 distinct CDR3 sequences, under 8% seen once. Sequencing used PBMCs. These receptors were collected from a human donor in good health (CMV status not recorded). Some clones in this sample may be carry-over from other donors' samples.

This clonotype was detected many times. This chain joins TRBV2 and TRBJ1-4; the D gene is possibly TRBD1 (6 bases). The V and J ends lost 9 bases and 8 bases respectively, with 16 bases between them. Per the germline V gene, CDR1 is SNHLY and CDR2 is FYNNEI. The CDR3 is made up of 13 amino acids. CDR3 coding DNA: TGTGCCAGTCAACAGGGTCCGAGAGAAAAACTGTTTTTT. Protein product: CASQQGPREKLFF.

Ten or more counts support this clonotype. V and J are TRBV6-1 and TRBJ2-7, with 8 nucleotides matching TRBD1. Germline CDR1 is MNHNS and CDR2 is SASEGT. With V trimmed by 1 base and J by 2 bases, 7 bases remained unmatched. There are 16 residues in the CDR3. The CDR3 reads CASSEGQGLLTYEQYF. DNA for the CDR3: TGTGCCAGCAGTGAAGGACAGGGGTTACTTACCTACGAGCAGTACTTC.

The rearrangement uses TRBV9 and TRBJ2-5; no clear D. CDR3 length equals 14 residues. Germline loops: CDR1 SGDLS, CDR2 YYNGEE. Trimming pared 4 bases from V and 1 base from J, leaving 11 bases between. The CDR3 DNA follows: TGTGCCAGCAGCCCCCGTCTGGCCCAAGAGACCCAGTACTTC. Translation gives CASSPRLAQETQYF.

The chain employs TRBV20-1 and TRBJ2-7, with 10 nucleotides matching TRBD1. V was pared by 0 bases and J by 7 bases, with 21 bases of the junction left unmatched. The CDR3 is 19 residues long. Germline V gene sequence: CDR1 DFQATT, CDR2 SNEGSKA (reference sequence). CDR3: CSAREGYNTWTGGTREQYF. The CDR3 DNA follows: TGCAGTGCTAGAGAAGGTTATAATACCTGGACAGGGGGGACAAGAGAGCAGTACTTC.

A few counts support this clonotype. The chain has TRBV18 and TRBJ1-5, with 7 bases that match TRBD1. This CDR3 contains 15 residues. Germline CDR1 is KGHSH and CDR2 is LQKENI. After removal of 0 bases from V and 6 bases from J, the junction contained 5 bases not matched to a gene. This CDR3 is CASSPPTGRGQPQHF. The CDR3 bases are TGTGCCAGCTCACCACCGACAGGGCGAGGTCAGCCCCAGCATTTT.

This clonotype has at least ten counts. V is TRBV7-2 and J is TRBJ1-1; D unresolved. Per the germline V gene, CDR1 is SGHTA and CDR2 is FQGNSA. Trimming took off 3 bases at V and 4 bases at J, with 15 bases between the two ends. This CDR3 comprises 15 residues. The CDR3, as DNA: TGTGCCAGCAGCTTCTTAGGGCGGCGGGGCACTGAAGCTTTCTTT. It translates to CASSFLGRRGTEAFF.

The table lists this clonotype with many counts. V is TRBV6-6 and J is TRBJ2-3; no reliable D call. Germline values: CDR1 MNHNY, CDR2 SVGAGI (reference sequence). The CDR3 runs 15 residues. V shed 11 bases and J shed 2 bases, with 20 bases lying between them. CDR3: CACTDRTAFTDTQYF. Written as DNA, the CDR3 is TGTGCCTGCACCGACCGGACGGCCTTCACAGATACGCAGTATTTT.

This clonotype has more than one count but fewer than ten. This chain joins TRBV11-1 and TRBJ2-5; D perhaps matches TRBD2 (5 bases). CDR3 length equals 13 residues. CDR1 and CDR2 from the germline V gene are SGHAT and FQDESV (reference sequence). V was cut by 3 bases and J by 4 bases, with 9 bases left in between. This chain's CDR3 is CASSFGLIETQYF. The CDR3 region has the DNA TGTGCCAGCAGCTTCGGACTTATAGAGACCCAGTACTTC.

This clonotype has a count of ten or more. This chain links TRBV6-2 or TRBV6-3 with TRBJ2-3; TRBD2 matches 11 bases. The trim removed 6 bases at V and 0 bases at J, leaving 8 bases unmatched. Looked up from germline, CDR1 is MNHEY and CDR2 is SVGEGT. The CDR3 contains 17 residues. CDR3 residues: CASRLDLAGGSTDTQYF. CDR3 DNA: TGTGCCAGCAGACTCGACCTAGCGGGGGGCAGCACAGATACGCAGTATTTT.

The rearrangement uses TRBV7-8 and TRBJ2-5; no clear D. V dropped 1 base and J dropped 3 bases, with 15 bases sitting between them. CDR3 length: 16 residues. The germline CDR1 and CDR2 sequences are SGHVS and FQNEAQ. The CDR3 DNA sequence: TGTGCCAGCAGCTTAGACGTGAGACAAAGGGAAGAGACCCAGTACTTC. Its protein is CASSLDVRQREETQYF.

The CDR3 region has the DNA TGTGCCAGCAATCCGACAGGGTTCAACACTGAAGCTTTCTTT. Its protein product is CASNPTGFNTEAFF. The chain couples TRBV2 to TRBJ1-1, with TRBD1 identical over 7 bases. This CDR3 contains 14 residues. The V segment lost 7 bases and the J segment 2 bases; nucleotides outside the gene matches: 7. Germline CDR1 SNHLY, CDR2 FYNNEI.

J is TRBJ2-2 and V is TRBV6-4, with 7 bases matching TRBD2. Germline V gives CDR1 MRHNA, CDR2 SNTAGT. The CDR3 length is 14 residues. Trimming cost V 7 bases and J 6 bases; bases outside gene matches: 8. This CDR3 is CASKPSGIAGELFF. In nucleotides, the CDR3 is TGTGCCAGCAAGCCTAGCGGTATCGCCGGGGAGCTGTTTTTT.

The CDR3 loop reads CSAISSGGFTDTQYF. As DNA, the CDR3 is TGCAGTGCTATTTCTAGCGGGGGGTTCACAGATACGCAGTATTTT. The chain carries TRBV20-1 and TRBJ2-3; 11 bases agree with TRBD2. This CDR3 region has 15 residues. Germline CDR1 is DFQATT and CDR2 is SNEGSKA (reference sequence). With V trimmed by 4 bases and J by 2 bases, 5 bases remained unmatched.

This clonotype showed up many times. The J gene is TRBJ1-2, the V gene TRBV5-1; the D is unclear. The germline V gene encodes CDR1 SGHRS and CDR2 YFSETQ. Trimming pared 4 bases from V and 6 bases from J, leaving 13 bases between. The CDR3 contains 13 residues. The CDR3 loop reads CASSTVRGDGYTF. In DNA, the CDR3 is TGCGCCAGCAGCACCGTACGGGGTGATGGCTACACCTTC.

This clonotype was recorded at least ten times. The chain recombines TRBV15 with TRBJ2-2, with D unclear. Trimming took off 0 bases at V and 1 base at J, with 12 bases between the two ends. Germline assignment: CDR1 LNHNV and CDR2 YYDKDF (reference sequence). The length of the CDR3 is 17 residues. The CDR3 loop reads CATSREGWPGNTGELFF. CDR3 DNA sequence: TGTGCCACCAGCAGAGAAGGCTGGCCGGGGAACACCGGGGAGCTGTTTTTT.

This clonotype was seen ten or more times. This chain joins TRBV7-2 and TRBJ2-7; TRBD2 is a possible D gene (5 bases). The length of the CDR3 is 15 residues. Germline V gene data show CDR1 as SGHTA and CDR2 as FQGNSA. Trimming left V 3 bases short and J 2 bases short, with 14 bases between. The CDR3 DNA follows: TGTGCCAGCAGCTTGATCCCCGGGATAGCCTACGAGCAGTACTTC. Encoded protein: CASSLIPGIAYEQYF.